The 19 T cell receptor beta chains below come from one sample, sequenced in a study of blood T cell repertoires in COVID-19. TCRdb's table, derived via immunoSEQ multiplex PCR, lists solely in-frame clones and lacks some. This sample yields about 250,000 clones, of which 88% are seen a single time; 2.5% to 3% belongs to the top ten. Sequencing was performed on PBMCs or T cells enriched from blood (not recorded which). The origin of the receptors is a woman aged 45-60 years who had recovered from COVID-19.

The rearrangement joins TRBV7-9 to TRBJ1-1, with D possibly matching TRBD1 (6 bases). Trimming removed 4 bases at V and 1 base at J, with 22 bases between. There are 18 residues in the CDR3. Germline loops: CDR1 SEHNR, CDR2 FQNEAQ (reference sequence). Here the CDR3 reads CASSSQQGYWGTNTEAFF. The CDR3 nucleotides read TGTGCCAGCAGCTCGCAACAGGGTTATTGGGGAACGAACACTGAAGCTTTCTTT.

The chain is built from TRBV7-6 and TRBJ2-5; 8 bases align to TRBD2. CDR1 and CDR2 from the germline V gene are SGHVS and FNYEAQ. Trimming removed 8 bases from V and 4 bases from J; junction bases left unmatched: 15. The CDR3 contains 16 residues. CDR3 bases: TGTGCCAGCGGCACAGACGGGAGGGAGGTTGGAGAGACCCAGTACTTC. Protein product: CASGTDGREVGETQYF.

The J gene is TRBJ1-5, the V gene TRBV21-1; the table's D call, TRBD1, was not checked against the DNA. TRBV21-1 is a pseudogene. The CDR3 has 15 residues. CDR3 DNA: TGTGCCAGCAGCTCCCGACATTATAGCAATCAGCCCCAGCATTTT. This translates into CASSSRHYSNQPQHF.

The V call is TRBV11-2, the J call TRBJ1-2, with D possibly TRBD1 on 5 matching bases. CDR3 length: 15 residues. Trimming shortened V by 3 bases and J by 5 bases, and 16 bases separated the two germline ends. The germline gives CDR1 SGHAT, CDR2 FQNNGV. The DNA for the CDR3 is TGTGCCAGCAGCTTTTCGGGGGTTTCGGCTTATGGCTACACCTTC. This encodes CASSFSGVSAYGYTF.

The sample holds one count of this clone. The chain is built from TRBV4-1 and TRBJ2-7; the D is unclear. The germline V gene encodes CDR1 MGHRA and CDR2 YSYEKL. This CDR3 contains 15 residues. V was clipped by 1 base and J by 0 bases, with 10 bases between them. The CDR3: CASSQGWPGSYEQYF. In nucleotides, the CDR3 is TGCGCCAGCAGCCAAGGGTGGCCGGGCTCCTACGAGCAGTACTTC.

This rearrangement joins TRBV5-5 to TRBJ1-5; D is unclear. Germline CDR1 and CDR2: SGHKS and YYEKEE (reference sequence). The CDR3 spans 14 residues. The germline V and J ends were trimmed by 4 bases and 5 bases, with 13 bases remaining between them. For the CDR3, the DNA is TGTGCCAGCAGCGCAAGAGGGTTTGATCAGCCCCAGCATTTT. Translating gives CASSARGFDQPQHF. Complete variable domain (other parts from reference TRBV5-5 and TRBJ1-5): DAGVTQSPTHLIKTRGQQVTLRCSPISGHKSVSWYQQVLGQGPQFIFQYYEKEERGRGNFPDRFSARQFPNYSSELNVNALLLGDSALYLCASSARGFDQPQHFGDGTRLSIL.

The rearrangement links TRBV4-3 to TRBJ2-3, with TRBD2 matching over 12 bases. The CDR3 has 19 amino acids. J gave up 4 bases and V 0 bases, and 11 bases lay outside the gene matches. The V gene's germline CDR1 is LGHNA and CDR2 YSLEER. CDR3 loop: CASSQDPGASGRAADTQYF. The CDR3 bases are TGCGCCAGCAGCCAAGATCCGGGTGCTAGCGGGAGGGCGGCAGATACGCAGTATTTT.

The chain is built from TRBV7-2 and TRBJ2-5; the D gene is possibly TRBD1 (5 bases). Trimming left V 1 base short and J 2 bases short, with 11 bases between. The germline V gene has CDR1 SGHTA and CDR2 FQGNSA. The CDR3 is 15 amino acids. CDR3 region: CASSLGLGLQETQYF. In DNA form, the CDR3 reads TGTGCCAGCAGCTTAGGACTGGGGCTTCAAGAGACCCAGTACTTC.

This sequence joins TRBV28 and TRBJ2-3; no definite D call. Germline V CDR1 and CDR2: MDHEN, SYDVKM. The CDR3 is 16 residues long. Trimming removed 5 bases from V and 2 bases from J, with 17 bases in between. The DNA of the CDR3 is TGTGCCAGCAGTGCCCGCCCTGGCCGCCTCACAGATACGCAGTATTTT. It yields the protein CASSARPGRLTDTQYF.

This chain links TRBV5-1 with TRBJ2-3; D possibly corresponds to TRBD2 (6 bases). The V end was cut by 7 bases, the J end by 1 base, with 16 bases between. Germline V gives CDR1 SGHRS, CDR2 YFSETQ. This CDR3 has 15 amino acids. The CDR3, as DNA: TGCGCCAGCGCTAGCGAGCCGGGAGGCACAGATACGCAGTATTTT. It yields the protein CASASEPGGTDTQYF. Full variable domain (rest looked up from reference TRBV5-1 and TRBJ2-3): KAGVTQTPRYLIKTRGQQVTLSCSPISGHRSVSWYQQTPGQGLQFLFEYFSETQRNKGNFPGRFSGRQFSNSRSEMNVSTLELGDSALYLCASASEPGGTDTQYFGPGTRLTVL.

CDR3: CASSPRRSRSYNEQFF. Here the CDR3 DNA reads TGTGCCAGCAGCCCCCGGCGGTCCCGCTCCTACAATGAGCAGTTCTTC. The rearrangement links TRBV6-2 or TRBV6-3 to TRBJ2-1; D not resolved. The germline V gene has CDR1 MNHEY and CDR2 SVGEGT. V was shortened by 6 bases and J by 0 bases, with 15 bases between the two germline ends. The CDR3 consists of 16 residues.

The chain joins TRBV27 to TRBJ2-3; D is ambiguous. The CDR3 consists of 14 residues. The germline gives CDR1 MNHEY, CDR2 SMNVEV (reference sequence). V gave up 7 bases and J gave up 4 bases, with 15 bases separating them. This chain's CDR3 is CASKWQAGPDTQYF. In nucleotides, the CDR3 is TGTGCCAGCAAGTGGCAGGCTGGCCCAGATACGCAGTATTTT.

The chain carries TRBV7-2 and TRBJ2-7; 8 bases agree with TRBD2. The CDR3 sequence is 15 residues long. From germline, CDR1 is SGHTA and CDR2 FQGNSA. Germline trimming cut 7 bases from V and 4 bases from J; bases unmatched to any gene: 12. The CDR3 DNA follows: TGTGCCAGCACCCCGCAGGCGGGGGGTGAGTACGAGCAGTACTTC. Translating gives CASTPQAGGEYEQYF.

J is TRBJ1-5 and V is TRBV18; a weak D match, TRBD1 (5 bases). Trimming shortened V by 5 bases and J by 4 bases, and 12 bases separated the two germline ends. The CDR3 contains 14 residues. CDR1 is KGHSH and CDR2 is LQKENI in the germline V gene. The chain's CDR3 is CASSTFPGNQPQHF. In DNA form, the CDR3 reads TGTGCCAGCTCAACATTTCCAGGGAATCAGCCCCAGCATTTT.

Only one count was recorded for this clone. V is TRBV7-6 and J is TRBJ2-7; 8 nucleotides align to TRBD1. V lost 3 bases, J lost 6 bases, and 7 bases stayed unmatched. CDR3 size: 14 residues. Germline V gene sequence: CDR1 SGHVS, CDR2 FNYEAQ. The CDR3 bases are TGTGCCAGCAGCTTTCAACAGGGGGAATTCGAGCAGTACTTC. Translating gives CASSFQQGEFEQYF.

The chain carries TRBV28 and TRBJ1-2; possibly TRBD1 for D (5 bases). The ends were cut back, 5 bases at V and 4 bases at J, with 14 bases in the middle. Germline V gene sequence: CDR1 MDHEN, CDR2 SYDVKM. CDR3 length: 14 residues. The CDR3 region is CASSTPRVFYGYTF. The DNA of the CDR3 is TGTGCCAGCAGTACCCCCAGGGTCTTCTATGGCTACACCTTC.

The chain recombines TRBV7-2 with TRBJ2-3; D perhaps matches TRBD1 (5 bases). Germline V lookup: CDR1 SGHTA, CDR2 FQGNSA. The CDR3 runs to 17 residues. Trimming shortened V by 1 base and J by 1 base, and 15 bases separated the two germline ends. The DNA of the CDR3 is TGTGCCAGCAGCTTAGAGGGGCAATGGGTAGGCACAGATACGCAGTATTTT. Translated: CASSLEGQWVGTDTQYF.

This clone was seen a few times. CDR3 sequence (DNA): TGTGCCAGCAGCTTTGCGGACAGGGACCTGGACACTGAAGCTTTCTTT. Amino acid sequence: CASSFADRDLDTEAFF. The chain joins TRBV7-9 to TRBJ1-1, with 8 bases fitting TRBD1. CDR3 length equals 16 residues. Losses at the gene ends were 3 bases for V and 3 bases for J; bases not matched to a gene: 9. Germline V gives CDR1 SEHNR, CDR2 FQNEAQ (reference sequence). The complete variable domain, with remaining parts taken from reference TRBV7-9 and TRBJ1-1, reads DTGVSQNPRHKITKRGQNVTFRCDPISEHNRLYWYRQTLGQGPEFLTYFQNEAQLEKSRLLSDRFSAERPKGSFSTLEIQRTEQGDSAMYLCASSFADRDLDTEAFFGQGTRLTVV.

This clone was picked up a small number of times. The CDR3 nucleotides read TGTGCCAGCAGTCGGGAAAGGGGGCGGAATGAGCAGTTCTTC. This gives the protein CASSRERGRNEQFF. The chain is built from TRBV6-5 and TRBJ2-1; TRBD1 aligns across 7 bases. With 5 bases clipped from V and 7 bases from J, the junction kept 8 bases outside the gene matches. The germline gives CDR1 MNHEY, CDR2 SVGAGI. The CDR3 consists of 14 residues.